This TCR beta chain stems from a study of T cell responses to AZD1222 COVID-19 vaccine. Overall study results and limits: There were mostly white British donors and more females than males, and clonal diversity was possibly underestimated. Just a handful of AZD1222 recipients tested seropositive at baseline.

Worth noting for this clone: The antigen remains undetermined.

CDR3 length: 15 amino acids. Germline V gene lookup returns CDR1 MRHNA and CDR2 SNTAGT. V lost 0 bases and J 3 bases, leaving 11 bases between the germline ends. Some clones are missing from TCRdb's copy, which holds only in-frame ones; the method was immunoSEQ multiplex PCR. The table includes more than 95,000 clones, about 90% detected once. The J gene is TRBJ1-2, the V gene TRBV6-4; D remains ambiguous. The receptor was isolated from an adult in good health. Source: peripheral blood, taken on day 0 of AZD1222 vaccination. The CDR3 reads CASSDSSLGYYGYTF. The CDR3 coding sequence is TGTGCCAGCAGTGACTCTTCCCTGGGGTACTATGGCTACACCTTC.